The clone carrying this T cell receptor beta chain has ten or more counts. Its matching antigen is unknown. Germline CDR1 reads MNHEY; CDR2 reads SVGAGI. This CDR3 comprises 16 residues. Trimming cost V 0 bases and J 8 bases; bases outside gene matches: 12. The data belong to a study of T cells in Graves' hyperthyroidism and ophthalmopathy. The study, taken as a whole, reports: Through a model of 13 V-J features, ophthalmopathy was separated from stable hyperthyroidism.

Using RNA transcripts as the source, TCR beta CDR3 regions were amplified. A set of HTBI primers served as the primers for a first-round RT-PCR of the TCR CDR3. TCRdb reprocessed the multiplex PCR reads via MiXCR and lists one record per CDR3 protein. The table has under 650,000 distinct CDR3 sequences, roughly 17% seen once; the top ten hold around 4%. Stable hyperthyroidism: no ophthalmopathy progression over 18 months of follow-up. This chain joins TRBV6-5 and TRBJ1-2; 7 bases fit TRBD1. Sequenced sample: blood. This TCR was recovered from a woman between 25 and 40 years old with Graves' hyperthyroidism. This CDR3 is CASSYSRAGGSEGYTF. In DNA form, the CDR3 reads TGTGCCAGCAGTTACTCACGGGCAGGGGGATCGGAGGGCTACACCTTC.